The rows below give T cell receptor beta chains drawn from one sample of a study of blood T cell repertoires in COVID-19. Produced via immunoSEQ multiplex PCR; TCRdb's table is partial and in-frame only. The top ten hold over 6.5% of the sample, which has about 180,000 clones, approximately 80% seen once. Sequenced: peripheral blood. The source of these receptors is a woman aged 35 to 49 with COVID-19, enrolled during active disease. CDR3s include the opening cysteine and the closing phenylalanine or tryptophan. The D gene is left open where the match is weak. Only part of the rows carry a size: once, few, many, or a class if the clone is expanded.

>TRBV11-3|TRBJ2-7|NA|NA
CASSLGRDYEQYF
TGTGCCAGCAGCTTAGGGCGGGACTACGAGCAGTACTTC
>TRBV6-5|TRBJ1-1|few|TRBD1
CASILDRISTEAFF
TGTGCCAGCATTCTGGACAGGATCTCCACTGAAGCTTTCTTT
>TRBV6-4|TRBJ1-1|NA|NA
CASRPRPGETEAFF
TGTGCCAGCAGACCTCGGCCAGGGGAGACTGAAGCTTTCTTT
>TRBV5-4|TRBJ1-1|NA|NA
CASRDRNTEAFF
TGTGCCAGCAGAGACAGGAACACTGAAGCTTTCTTT
>TRBV18|TRBJ2-7|NA|NA
CASSPPTHHEQYF
TGTGCCAGCTCACCACCAACACACCACGAGCAGTACTTC
>TRBV19|TRBJ1-5|NA|NA
CASSTTRPGGNQPQHF
TGTGCCAGTAGTACGACTCGTCCGGGGGGCAATCAGCCCCAGCATTTT
>TRBV10-1|TRBJ2-2|few|TRBD1
CASRGQGDTGELFF
TGCGCCAGCAGGGGACAGGGTGACACCGGGGAGCTGTTTTTT
>TRBV5-1|TRBJ1-4|NA|TRBD1
CASSLEDRAQEKLFF
TGCGCCAGCAGCTTGGAGGACAGGGCCCAGGAAAAACTGTTTTTT
>TRBV6-5|TRBJ2-3|few|NA
CASSYEQGTDTQYF
TGTGCCAGCAGTTACGAGCAGGGAACAGATACGCAGTATTTT
>TRBV6-4|TRBJ1-5|NA|NA
CASSDPWWRGVSNQPQHF
TGTGCCAGCAGTGACCCCTGGTGGCGCGGCGTTAGCAATCAGCCCCAGCATTTT
>TRBV13|TRBJ2-7|NA|NA
CASSTILAVPQYF
TGTGCCAGCAGCACCATTTTAGCGGTTCCGCAGTACTTC
>TRBV6-1|TRBJ2-4|NA|NA
CASSEEEQTWRAGSKNIQYF
TGTGCCAGCAGTGAAGAGGAACAGACATGGAGGGCCGGGTCCAAAAACATTCAGTACTTC
>TRBV7-9|TRBJ2-1|NA|NA
CASSLGGSYNEQFF
TGTGCCAGCAGCTTAGGCGGTTCCTACAATGAGCAGTTCTTC
>TRBV4-1|TRBJ2-6|NA|TRBD1
CASSQGGQGVSGANVLTF
TGCGCCAGCAGCCAAGGGGGACAGGGGGTCTCTGGGGCCAACGTCCTGACTTTC
>TRBV27|TRBJ2-1|NA|TRBD2
CASSRLATSGGVNEQFF
TGTGCCAGCAGCCGATTAGCGACTAGCGGGGGGGTCAATGAGCAGTTCTTC
>TRBV27|TRBJ1-1|NA|NA
CASSFPPGLKNTEAFF
TGTGCCAGCAGTTTTCCACCGGGACTTAAGAACACTGAAGCTTTCTTT
>TRBV15|TRBJ1-6|NA|TRBD1
CATSRDTEGAADHNSPLHF
TGTGCCACCAGCAGGGATACCGAGGGGGCGGCCGACCATAATTCACCCCTCCACTTT
>TRBV6-5|TRBJ2-5|NA|TRBD1
CASRTGGSGETQYF
TGTGCCAGCAGGACAGGGGGAAGTGGAGAGACCCAGTACTTC
>TRBV5-1|TRBJ2-7|NA|NA
CASSPQDSPGEQYF
TGCGCCAGCAGCCCCCAGGACAGCCCGGGGGAGCAGTACTTC
>TRBV5-1|TRBJ1-1|NA|NA
CASSRDGGLTTEAFF
TGCGCCAGCAGCCGAGACGGAGGGCTGACCACTGAAGCTTTCTTT
>TRBV19|TRBJ1-5|few|NA
CASTNFGQNNQPQHF
TGTGCCAGTACCAATTTTGGACAGAACAATCAGCCCCAGCATTTT
>TRBV28|TRBJ1-5|NA|TRBD1
CASSSEAGGEQPQHF
TGTGCCAGCAGTTCAGAAGCAGGGGGCGAGCAGCCCCAGCATTTT
>TRBV7-9|TRBJ2-3|NA|NA
CASSLRSGTQYF
TGTGCCAGCAGCTTAAGGTCGGGGACGCAGTATTTT
>TRBV5-1|TRBJ2-1|NA|TRBD1
CASSLRTGDDGEQFF
TGCGCCAGCAGCTTGAGGACAGGGGACGACGGTGAGCAGTTCTTC
>TRBV6-5|TRBJ1-2|few|NA
CASSSLQGMTF
TGTGCCAGCAGCTCGTTGCAGGGGATGACCTTC